The 26 T cell receptor beta chains below come from one sample, sequenced in a study of blood T cell repertoires in COVID-19. Profiling relied on immunoSEQ multiplex PCR, and the TCRdb table lists in-frame clones only, not all of them. The data show about 330,000 clones, roughly 90% seen once. Input material: peripheral blood. The receptors shown here come from a woman between 50 and 59 years old with active or convalescent COVID-19.

This rearrangement joins TRBV6-6 to TRBJ1-1, with TRBD1 as a possible D gene (6 bases). Germline V gives CDR1 MNHNY, CDR2 SVGAGI (reference sequence). The CDR3 length is 14 residues. The V gene lost 0 bases and the J gene lost 8 bases, with 13 bases spanning the gap. CDR3 loop: CASSYSGHQTEAFF. The CDR3 nucleotides are TGTGCCAGCAGTTACTCGGGACACCAGACCGAAGCTTTCTTT.

The chain uses TRBV15 and TRBJ2-5; TRBD1 is a possible D gene (5 bases). Germline V gives CDR1 LNHNV, CDR2 YYDKDF (reference sequence). V lost 4 bases and J lost 2, with 8 bases in between. The CDR3 length is 13 residues. The CDR3 DNA is TGTGCCACCAGCAATAGGGGTCAAGAGACCCAGTACTTC. Amino acids: CATSNRGQETQYF. The full variable domain, completed using reference TRBV15 and TRBJ2-5, is DAMVIQNPRYQVTQFGKPVTLSCSQTLNHNVMYWYQQKSSQAPKLLFHYYDKDFNNEADTPDNFQSRRPNTSFCFLDIRSPGLGDTAMYLCATSNRGQETQYFGPGTRLLVL.

This clone was counted a single time. The rearrangement uses TRBV4-1 and TRBJ2-7; tentatively, D is TRBD2 (5 bases). The V gene's germline CDR1 is MGHRA and CDR2 YSYEKL. The CDR3 is made up of 15 amino acids. Trimming stripped 4 bases from V and 6 bases from J, with 19 bases between. The CDR3 spells CASSLFGFPAGEQYF. CDR3 bases: TGCGCCAGCAGCCTATTCGGTTTCCCGGCGGGCGAGCAGTACTTC.

This clone is a singleton in its sample. The chain joins TRBV28 to TRBJ1-2; TRBD1 aligns across 7 bases. Germline trimming cut 5 bases from V and 4 bases from J; bases unmatched to any gene: 10. In germline, CDR1 is MDHEN, CDR2 SYDVKM. This CDR3 contains 15 residues. The CDR3 DNA reads TGTGCCAGCAGTGACCCCGGGACAGCCTCCTATGGCTACACCTTC. Protein product: CASSDPGTASYGYTF.

The rearrangement joins TRBV12-3 or TRBV12-4 to TRBJ1-2, with 9 positions matching TRBD1. The junction had 7 bases not matched to a gene; V was cut back by 6 bases and J by 8 bases. The CDR3 covers 13 residues. CDR3 coding DNA: TGTGCCAGCAGGAGACAGGGGGTGGAAGGCTACACCTTC. Protein: CASRRQGVEGYTF.

This CDR3 reads CASSSQQAPSEKLFF. DNA for the CDR3: TGTGCCAGCAGCTCCCAACAGGCTCCTAGTGAAAAACTGTTTTTT. V gene TRBV5-4 combines with J gene TRBJ1-4, with D perhaps TRBD1 (5 bases). CDR3 length: 15 residues. Germline V gives CDR1 SGHNT, CDR2 YYREEE (reference sequence). Between the trimmed V and J ends, which lost 3 bases and 7 bases, there was a span of 16 bases.

Here the CDR3 reads CASSLRALDGQYF. In DNA, the CDR3 is TGTGCCAGCAGTTTGAGGGCGTTGGACGGGCAGTACTTC. The gene calls are TRBV27 and TRBJ2-7; D is perhaps TRBD2 (5 bases). V was cut by 3 bases and J by 9 bases, with 15 bases left in between. The CDR3 runs 13 residues. CDR1 and CDR2 (germline): MNHEY, SMNVEV (reference sequence).

The chain carries TRBV14 and TRBJ1-2, with D possibly TRBD1 on 6 matching bases. With 5 bases removed from V and 7 bases from J, the gap between germline ends came to 14 bases. This CDR3 region has 13 residues. The germline CDR1 and CDR2 sequences are SGHDN and FVKESK. The CDR3 sequence is CASSVDRFRGYTF. The CDR3, as DNA: TGTGCCAGCAGCGTAGACAGGTTCCGTGGCTACACCTTC. The full variable domain, completed using reference TRBV14 and TRBJ1-2, is EAGVTQFPSHSVIEKGQTVTLRCDPISGHDNLYWYRRVMGKEIKFLLHFVKESKQDESGMPNNRFLAERTGGTYSTLKVQPAELEDSGVYFCASSVDRFRGYTFGSGTRLTVV.

The chain has TRBV21-1 and TRBJ2-1; the D call of TRBD2 is as the table states it, not checked on the DNA. TRBV21-1 is a documented pseudogene. The CDR3 contains 16 residues. The CDR3 coding sequence is TGTGCCAGCGAGGGACTAGCGGGAGGGTCCTACAATGAGCAGTTCTTC. This sequence encodes CASEGLAGGSYNEQFF.

The count of this clone is one. The V call is TRBV28, the J call TRBJ1-5; 10 nucleotides match TRBD1. The CDR3 spans 13 residues. The trim removed 4 bases at V and 8 bases at J, leaving 2 bases unmatched. Germline V gene data show CDR1 as MDHEN and CDR2 as SYDVKM. The CDR3 nucleotides read TGTGCCAGCAGTTCGGGACAGGGGAAGCCCCAGCATTTT. Its protein product is CASSSGQGKPQHF.

The chain is built from TRBV7-2 and TRBJ1-3; possibly TRBD1 for D (5 bases). V was shortened by 6 bases and J by 7 bases, with 16 bases between the two germline ends. Germline V gives CDR1 SGHTA, CDR2 FQGNSA. This CDR3 comprises 14 residues. CDR3 DNA: TGTGCCAGCAGTCCTTTTGGGGGAGGCAACACCATATATTTT. It codes for CASSPFGGGNTIYF.

This chain connects TRBV9 to TRBJ2-1; 10 bases are a match to TRBD2. Germline V lookup: CDR1 SGDLS, CDR2 YYNGEE. The CDR3 is 15 amino acids. The trim removed 0 bases at V and 7 bases at J, leaving 4 bases unmatched. DNA for the CDR3: TGTGCCAGCAGCGTAGCGAGCGGGAGGGCTAATGAGCAGTTCTTC. This encodes CASSVASGRANEQFF.

This clone was counted between two and nine times. The sample contains more than one DNA sequence encoding this CDR3. The chain couples TRBV5-4 to TRBJ1-1; possible D gene TRBD1, 5 bases. The CDR3 is made up of 15 amino acids. CDR1 is SGHNT and CDR2 is YYREEE in the germline V gene (reference sequence). Trimming shortened V by 0 bases and J by 0 bases, and 9 bases separated the two germline ends. CDR3 DNA sequence: TGTGCCAGCAGCTTGGAGCCAGGGATGAACACTGAAGCTTTCTTT. Protein sequence: CASSLEPGMNTEAFF. The full variable domain, rest sourced from reference TRBV5-4 and TRBJ1-1, is ETGVTQSPTHLIKTRGQQVTLRCSSQSGHNTVSWYQQALGQGPQFIFQYYREEENGRGNFPPRFSGLQFPNYSSELNVNALELDDSALYLCASSLEPGMNTEAFFGQGTRLTVV.

The rearrangement links TRBV18 to TRBJ1-1; D ambiguous. The CDR3 is 14 amino acids. V was pared by 1 base and J by 1 base, with 7 bases between. Germline CDR1 is KGHSH and CDR2 is LQKENI. The CDR3 region has the DNA TGTGCCAGCTCACCACTGATGGCGAACACTGAAGCTTTCTTT. It is translated as CASSPLMANTEAFF.

The sample holds one count of this clone. This chain connects TRBV4-3 to TRBJ1-2; D is possibly TRBD1 (5 bases). Germline assignment: CDR1 LGHNA and CDR2 YSLEER. The length of the CDR3 is 17 residues. V lost 1 base to trimming and J lost 6 bases, with 21 bases between them. The CDR3 bases are TGCGCCAGCAGCCAAGTACTGGGGGGACTAGTGTCCGATGGCTACACCTTC. Its translation: CASSQVLGGLVSDGYTF.

This chain uses TRBV6-2 or TRBV6-3 with TRBJ2-6; 16 bases fit TRBD2. CDR1 is MNHEY, CDR2 SVGEGT, per germline. J was trimmed by 3 bases and V by 2 bases; bases with no gene match: 10. The CDR3 contains 21 residues. The chain's CDR3 is CASSYPGLAGGPLRGANVLTF. The CDR3 DNA is TGTGCCAGCAGTTACCCGGGACTAGCGGGAGGGCCTCTCCGTGGGGCCAACGTCCTGACTTTC.

The chain couples TRBV7-2 to TRBJ2-1; 8 nucleotides align to TRBD2. Germline V CDR1 and CDR2: SGHTA, FQGNSA. J gave up 5 bases and V 9 bases, and 12 bases lay outside the gene matches. The CDR3 is 15 amino acids. Here the CDR3 DNA reads TGTGCCAGTCGCTCCCGGGGGGGATCAGACAATGAGCAGTTCTTC. Translated: CASRSRGGSDNEQFF.

A remark on this clone: The same CDR3 is also encoded by other DNA sequences in this sample. The chain is built from TRBV4-2 and TRBJ2-2; D may be TRBD1 (5 bases). CDR3 length: 17 residues. CDR1 LGHNA and CDR2 YNFKEQ come from the germline V gene. V dropped 0 bases and J dropped 0 bases, with 11 bases sitting between them. The CDR3 DNA is TGTGCCAGCAGCCAAGATGTCGCAGGGACGAACACCGGGGAGCTGTTTTTT. As protein: CASSQDVAGTNTGELFF.

In nucleotides, the CDR3 is TGTGCCACCAAGGCGGTACCCCAAGAGACCCAGTACTTC. Translating it yields CATKAVPQETQYF. The chain has TRBV15 and TRBJ2-5; D is unclear. This CDR3 is built from 13 residues. V lost 7 bases and J lost 1, with 10 bases in between. Germline CDR1 reads LNHNV; CDR2 reads YYDKDF (reference sequence). Drawing the rest from reference TRBV15 and TRBJ2-5, the complete variable domain is DAMVIQNPRYQVTQFGKPVTLSCSQTLNHNVMYWYQQKSSQAPKLLFHYYDKDFNNEADTPDNFQSRRPNTSFCFLDIRSPGLGDTAMYLCATKAVPQETQYFGPGTRLLVL.

This clone was counted once. V is TRBV4-3 and J is TRBJ1-1, with TRBD1 as a possible D gene (5 bases). CDR1 LGHNA and CDR2 YSLEER come from the germline V gene. The CDR3 is 13 residues long. V lost 3 bases and J lost 6, with 11 bases in between. CDR3 sequence reads: CASSHRGGPEAFF. CDR3 coding DNA: TGCGCCAGCAGCCACCGCGGGGGACCTGAAGCTTTCTTT.

The chain links TRBV6-5 to TRBJ1-2; D gene ambiguous. The germline gives CDR1 MNHEY, CDR2 SVGAGI. Trimming stripped 8 bases from V and 6 bases from J, with 16 bases between. CDR3 length: 13 residues. The CDR3 here is CASCSTAGDGYTF. CDR3 sequence (DNA): TGTGCCAGCTGTAGTACGGCAGGCGATGGCTACACCTTC.

This chain connects TRBV10-3 to TRBJ1-2; no firm D call. There are 13 residues in the CDR3. Germline V lookup: CDR1 ENHRY, CDR2 SYGVKD. Trimming stripped 8 bases from V and 2 bases from J, with 12 bases between. The CDR3 loop reads CAIGGFANYGYTF. The CDR3, as DNA: TGTGCCATCGGAGGGTTTGCGAACTATGGCTACACCTTC.

The chain links TRBV19 to TRBJ2-1; weak D call: TRBD2 (6 bases). V lost 7 bases and J 0 bases, leaving 16 bases between the germline ends. Germline V gene lookup returns CDR1 LNHDA and CDR2 SQIVND (reference sequence). The CDR3 length is 16 residues. CDR3: CASTLTAGSSYNEQFF. The CDR3 DNA reads as TGTGCCAGTACCTTGACTGCGGGGAGCTCCTACAATGAGCAGTTCTTC.

The chain employs TRBV24-1 and TRBJ2-1, with D possibly matching TRBD2 (6 bases). The CDR3 length is 13 residues. V shed 8 bases and J shed 8 bases, with 15 bases lying between them. In germline, CDR1 is KGHDR, CDR2 SFDVKD. This CDR3 is CATTSGGWDEQFF. The CDR3 nucleotides are TGTGCCACCACCAGCGGAGGGTGGGATGAGCAGTTCTTC.

This chain connects TRBV7-9 to TRBJ2-7, with D possibly matching TRBD1 (5 bases). The CDR3 has 12 amino acids. V was shortened by 1 base and J by 6 bases, with 7 bases between the two germline ends. Germline CDR1 reads SEHNR; CDR2 reads FQNEAQ (reference sequence). DNA of the CDR3: TGTGCCAGCAGCTTAGGGGGCAGCGAGCAGTACTTC. This encodes CASSLGGSEQYF.

The chain combines TRBV24-1 with TRBJ2-5, with 7 bases fitting TRBD2. Germline trimming cut 4 bases from V and 4 bases from J; bases unmatched to any gene: 11. Germline V gives CDR1 KGHDR, CDR2 SFDVKD. This CDR3 has 16 amino acids. The CDR3 bases are TGTGCCACCAGTGACCTGGGCGGGGGAGGCACAGAGACCCAGTACTTC. This codes for CATSDLGGGGTETQYF.